The clone carrying this TCR gamma chain showed up just a few times. Its antigen is still unknown. This sample stems from a study of Vδ1+ human thymocytes. Whole-study results and caveats: Thymic TRG and TRD repertoires appeared highly polyclonal, with Gaussian CDR3 length distributions.

This CDR3 has 13 amino acids. CDR1 is VTNTFY and CDR2 is YDVSTARD in the germline V gene (reference sequence). V dropped 6 bases and J dropped 3; count of bases not matched to a gene: 8. RNA was extracted from the cells and then reverse transcribed. CDR3 amplicons came from multiplex PCR with pooled V-gene forward and constant-region reverse primers. TCRdb re-called clones from the multiplex PCR reads using CATT. This table holds more than 35,000 gamma-chain clones, 20% found once. The chain links TRGV3 to TRGJ1 or TRGJ2. This TCR derives from a girl less than two years old who had congenital heart surgery. Material: Vdelta1+ gamma-delta thymocytes from the thymus. Subset specified: FACS-sorted CD3+ TCRalphabeta- TCRVdelta1+ TCRVdelta2- thymocytes. The CDR3 DNA is TGTGCCACCTGGAACAACCTTTATTATAAGAAACTCTTT. This encodes CATWNNLYYKKLF.